This T cell receptor (beta chain) was sequenced in a study of radiation and T cells in renal cell carcinoma. Stated time point: blood 4 weeks post-SBRT, at nephrectomy. Treatment described: 15 Gy SBRT to primary tumor, nephrectomy 4 weeks later. Nephrectomy followed 15 Gy stereotactic body radiation by 4 weeks. After SBRT, blood was collected at 2 and 4 weeks, plus baseline. Overall study results and limits: Pretreatment tumor biopsies were lacking, so baseline clonotypes are unknown. From baseline, blood top tumor clonotypes peaked at 2 weeks post-radiation.

This CDR3 has 13 amino acids. The ends were cut back, 5 bases at V and 9 bases at J, with 14 bases in the middle. Germline CDR1 reads WSHSY; CDR2 reads SAAADI. TCRdb keeps only in-frame clones here, not all; method: immunoSEQ multiplex PCR. The data contain around 94,000 clones, roughly 80% of them seen just once; the ten biggest clones take up just under 9.5%. Regarding this clone: The antigen is unknown.

The source of this sequence is a middle-aged man with renal cell carcinoma. The chain couples TRBV10-2 to TRBJ2-1; D is uncertain. The sequenced sample was blood, obtained from a patient whose treatment included radiotherapy and nephrectomy. This chain's CDR3 is CASSLTSRSEQFF. CDR3 nucleotide sequence: TGCGCCAGCAGTTTAACGTCTAGGTCTGAGCAGTTCTTC.